Shown below are 11 T cell receptor beta chains from a single sample sequenced in a study of OX40 agonist ivuxolimab in advanced cancers. The table came from immunoSEQ multiplex PCR; TCRdb's copy has only in-frame clones and leaves some out. The table lists roughly 70,000 clones, 65% to 90% of them singletons. The sequenced sample was CD4+ or CD8+ T cells sorted from blood, obtained in a trial of the OX40 agonist ivuxolimab. Receptor source: an adult with an advanced solid tumor such as melanoma, head and neck, liver or kidney cancer.

This chain connects TRBV5-5 to TRBJ1-6; no clear D gene. Trimming took 4 bases from V and 10 from J, leaving 9 bases between them. CDR1 SGHKS and CDR2 YYEKEE come from the germline V gene (reference sequence). There are 12 residues in the CDR3. The CDR3 region is CASSPTLSPLHF. In nucleotides, the CDR3 is TGTGCCAGCAGCCCGACCCTATCACCCCTCCACTTT. The full variable domain, completed using reference TRBV5-5 and TRBJ1-6, is DAGVTQSPTHLIKTRGQQVTLRCSPISGHKSVSWYQQVLGQGPQFIFQYYEKEERGRGNFPDRFSARQFPNYSSELNVNALLLGDSALYLCASSPTLSPLHFGNGTRLTVT.

The J gene is TRBJ2-6, the V gene TRBV19; a possible D gene is TRBD1 (5 bases). Looked up from germline, CDR1 is LNHDA and CDR2 is SQIVND (reference sequence). V gave up 1 base and J gave up 2 bases, with 6 bases separating them. The CDR3 has 15 amino acids. The CDR3 DNA reads TGTGCCAGTAGTATAGTAGGGGCTGGGGCCAACGTCCTGACTTTC. Its protein is CASSIVGAGANVLTF.

This chain links TRBV5-1 with TRBJ1-4, with 7 nucleotides matching TRBD1. V gave up 0 bases and J gave up 8 bases; unmatched junction bases: 10. Germline V lookup: CDR1 SGHRS, CDR2 YFSETQ. The CDR3 contains 16 residues. The CDR3 bases are TGCGCCAGCAGCTTGGGGGAACAGGGGAGTGGGGAAAAACTGTTTTTT. The encoded protein is CASSLGEQGSGEKLFF.

This clone was picked up a small number of times. The rearrangement links TRBV2 to TRBJ2-5; 12 nucleotides align to TRBD2. The ends lost 4 bases at V and 4 bases at J; junction bases unmatched: 4. Germline CDR1 is SNHLY and CDR2 is FYNNEI. CDR3 length: 15 amino acids. This chain's CDR3 is CASSGTSGKGETQYF. As DNA, the CDR3 is TGTGCCAGCAGTGGGACTAGCGGGAAGGGAGAGACCCAGTACTTC.

This clone was recorded once. This chain joins TRBV18 and TRBJ1-5; tentatively, D is TRBD1 (5 bases). Germline CDR1 and CDR2: KGHSH and LQKENI. This CDR3 contains 14 residues. Trimming took 3 bases from V and 5 from J, leaving 11 bases between them. DNA for the CDR3: TGTGCCAGCTCACCGGGGGGGGATGATCAGCCCCAGCATTTT. Residues: CASSPGGDDQPQHF.

This chain joins TRBV19 and TRBJ2-7; TRBD2 matches 8 bases. V dropped 4 bases and J dropped 3; count of bases not matched to a gene: 20. Germline values: CDR1 LNHDA, CDR2 SQIVND (reference sequence). The CDR3 has 19 amino acids. Written as DNA, the CDR3 is TGTGCCAGTAGTACACGACAGGTCACGGCGGGGGGCCGTAACTACGAGCAGTACTTC. Its translation is CASSTRQVTAGGRNYEQYF.

The chain carries TRBV6-1 and TRBJ1-5; 9 bases are shared with TRBD1. Germline CDR1 and CDR2: MNHNS and SASEGT. The V gene end was trimmed by 1 base and the J gene end by 4 bases; junction bases not matched to a gene: 5. This CDR3 is built from 16 residues. The CDR3 loop is CASSEGGQGWNQPQHF. The CDR3 nucleotides are TGTGCCAGCAGTGAAGGGGGACAGGGTTGGAATCAGCCCCAGCATTTT.

About this clone: Other nucleotide sequences from this sample produce the same CDR3. V gene TRBV28 combines with J gene TRBJ2-1; 7 bases fit TRBD2. V trimming: 6 bases; J trimming: 2 bases; junction bases outside the gene matches: 4. The CDR3 extends over 14 amino acids. CDR1 is MDHEN, CDR2 SYDVKM, per germline. The CDR3 here is CASRTSAPYNEQFF. CDR3 nucleotides: TGTGCCAGCAGAACTAGCGCCCCCTACAATGAGCAGTTCTTC.

This clone was observed once. CDR3 in DNA: TGTGCCAGCAGCCCAGGACAGGGGGCTTACTATGGCTACACCTTC. It codes for CASSPGQGAYYGYTF. The V call is TRBV7-2, the J call TRBJ1-2; 11 bases fit TRBD1. V trimming: 5 bases; J trimming: 3 bases; junction bases outside the gene matches: 5. The CDR3 loop spans 15 amino acids. Germline values: CDR1 SGHTA, CDR2 FQGNSA.

The chain recombines TRBV19 with TRBJ2-1, with D possibly TRBD1 on 5 matching bases. From germline, CDR1 is LNHDA and CDR2 SQIVND (reference sequence). The V and J ends lost 5 bases and 6 bases respectively, with 17 bases between them. The CDR3 covers 15 residues. DNA of the CDR3: TGTGCCAGTAGTGGACCCGGAGCAGGGTCCAATGAGCAGTTCTTC. It translates to CASSGPGAGSNEQFF.

The J gene is TRBJ2-1, the V gene TRBV5-4; no reliable D call. Germline lookup yields CDR1 SGHNT and CDR2 YYREEE (reference sequence). Trimming removed 0 bases from V and 0 bases from J, with 7 bases in between. The CDR3 totals 15 residues. As DNA, the CDR3 is TGTGCCAGCAGCTTGGCAGCGAGCTCCTACAATGAGCAGTTCTTC. Translation gives CASSLAASSYNEQFF.